This T cell receptor beta chain came from a study of cytomegalovirus exposure and HLA in healthy donors (dated by TCRdb to about 2017). Regarding the research as a whole: In an earlier analysis of 450 to 750 of the donors, approximately 260 Gb of sequence data and 117 million unique TCR beta sequences from about 180 million T cells were reported. HLA typing covered class I and class II loci at four-digit resolution. Donor age, sex, ethnicity and CMV serostatus were collected together with the repertoire data. The T cell repertoires of roughly 660 subjects were profiled by immunosequencing and related to cytomegalovirus serostatus. The later analysis used no new phenotypic data to find candidate immune exposures, relying instead on TCR beta sequences and their occurrence across donors. A handful of DR-DQ haplotypes were treated as single units for association and clustering because of strong linkage in the cohort. Among approximately 370 genotyped donors of the cohort, an average of around 250,000 unique TCR beta nucleotide sequences was sequenced per donor, of which 15% to 20% were non-productive. A later analysis re-analyzed previously published TCR beta repertoires from approximately 700 donors and added high-resolution HLA genotyping to study TCR occurrence patterns. The study aimed to test whether signatures of past pathogen exposure could be identified by cataloging public T cell receptors. Along with the approximately 670-subject first cohort, a separate validation cohort of around 120 different subjects was used. An early release that covered 500 to 800 HLA-typed donors contained approximately 300 gigabases of sequencing data and tens of millions of unique TCR sequences. A later genetic analysis used genome-wide SNP genotypes for about three fifths of the roughly 700 donors, treating that subset as a discovery cohort. In an earlier analysis of a few hundred of the donors, high-throughput TCR beta sequencing was used to judge whether each TCR beta V gene segment behaved as functional or pseudogenic. The number of typed donors differed by locus: roughly 629-630 for A, B, C, DRB1 and DQB1; 522 for DQA1; some 590 for DPA1; and roughly 450 for DPB1. High-throughput TCR immunosequencing, statistical association of individual TCRs with disease status, and machine learning were combined to predict cytomegalovirus infection status. All discovery cohort repertoires had been generated on a single sequencing platform. Of the roughly 410 genotyped donors, approximately 81% were placed in the genetic ancestry cluster associated with self-reported Caucasian donors. Broad study findings and their caveats: Over 15 rarely observed V segments, including chromosome 9 orphons, were excluded from the earlier analysis of about 600 of the donors because counts were too low. The cohort was sequenced for TCR beta chains only, and without alpha or paired-chain data the features that could be detected were limited. It was suggested by the authors that the approach could potentially be generalized to other disease states and immunological phenotypes. Presence/absence analyses assumed roughly uniform sequencing depth across donors, an assumption that may not hold. In a later analysis, TCR association rates were found to vary across HLA loci, with the most associated TCRs seen for DRB1 alleles and the fewest for HLA-C alleles. CMV serostatus was the only immune exposure information available for the cohort. An earlier analysis of some 560 of the donors showed that most TCR beta V segments appeared in productive rearrangements either about 87% or about 30% of the time, which broadly matched IMGT annotations. Most CMV-associated TCR beta chains appeared to be HLA-restricted in a later analysis, and the HLA associations seemed to be driven largely by CMV exposure. V-gene and J-gene trimming of TCR beta chains was associated with a missense DCLRE1C variant in a later genetic analysis, and the association was replicated in an independent cohort. A group of highly shared sequence variants was considered likely to be a technical artifact of the sequencing pipeline. Linkage disequilibrium might explain the correlated functional status among segregating V segments, but an unknown experimental factor could not be ruled out. Most TCR sequences were observed very rarely across donors, whereas some public TCRs were present in many individuals. Because the 87-base-pair reads could not distinguish some IMGT-functional V segments, including TRBV6-2 and TRBV6-3, those segments were excluded. A later analysis reported that several top co-occurrence clusters appeared linked to parvovirus B19, influenza, CMV and Epstein-Barr virus. The study listed approximately 160 TCR beta chains as associated with cytomegalovirus. The classifier was reported to diagnose cytomegalovirus status with high specificity and sensitivity in both the original and validation cohorts. HLA typing was unavailable for some donors at each locus, so association tests used only the typed subset. At a false discovery rate of 0.05, a later analysis linked 16,951 TCR beta sequences to specific HLA alleles. A further reported finding was that TCR beta sequences accurately predicted the HLA-A and HLA-B alleles for most subjects in the first cohort. In vitro tests confirmed that three of the cytomegalovirus-associated TCR beta chains recognize cytomegalovirus antigens. A later genetic analysis reported fewer N-insertions in productive TCRs among donors in an Asian-associated ancestry cluster than the roughly 700-donor mean. When HLA alleles, especially DR and DQ, strongly co-occurred, TCR associations were difficult to assign to individual alleles. In a later analysis, HLA-associated TCR beta chains were found to be more clonally expanded and to have lower generation probabilities than equally common non-associated chains.

Receptor libraries were prepared by the immunoSEQ multiplex PCR assay. For the multiplex PCR, a mixture combining 60 forward primers for TCR Vbeta segments and 13 reverse primers for TCR Jbeta segments was used. A multiplex PCR assay on genomic DNA amplified the CDR3 region of rearranged TCR beta genes. The amplified TCR beta libraries were sequenced on the Illumina HiSeq System as 87-base-pair reads. The original methods were these. In a later analysis, 80 million or so unique TCR beta chains were counted across the 500 to 850 repertoires, and roughly 11 million of these chains were shared by at least two donors. To remove PCR and sequencing errors, raw reads were error-corrected and collapsed into unique sequences using a nearest-neighbor algorithm that merged closely related sequences. CDR3 sequences were aligned to IMGT reference sequences to assign V, D and J gene segments. For a sequence to be retained, a match of at least six nucleotides to both a V gene segment and a J gene segment was required. A rearrangement was called productive if the CDR3 had no stop codons and remained in frame with V and J, and every other rearrangement was called non-productive. Following IMGT convention, CDR3 was defined as the stretch from the second conserved V-encoded cysteine up to the conserved J-encoded phenylalanine. The earlier analysis of roughly 590 of the donors excluded sequences that lacked an unambiguous match to a single V gene segment. In an earlier analysis of approximately 610 of the donors, V segments were called functional above 56.7% productive rearrangements and were called segregating when the between-donor standard deviation exceeded 5%. A statistical classification framework was built for diagnosing cytomegalovirus status from the catalog of TCR beta chain sequences. In a later analysis, TCR nucleotide sequences were compared against IMGT/GENE-DB human TR gene sequences so that V and J genes could be assigned. Using the TCRdist pipeline, a later analysis assigned CDR3 sequences along with most-parsimonious VDJ recombination scenarios. In a later analysis, every TCR beta chain was defined by the combination of its CDR3 amino acid sequence and its V-gene family, and reads without a unique V-gene family were dropped. In a later analysis, fewer than 650 highly shared, low-generation-probability nucleotide sequences were removed to address suspected cross-contamination and a sequencing artifact. In a later analysis, a clonal expansion index was calculated for each public chain from normalized within-repertoire ranks of inferred template counts. Generation probabilities in a later analysis came from a VDJ recombination model fitted to out-of-frame rearrangements, and those results were checked against IGoR. A later analysis scored TCR-TCR, TCR-HLA and TCR-CMV co-occurrence with hypergeometric tests, applying a repertoire-size bias correction to TCR pairs. A later analysis estimated false discovery rates by permuting HLA or CMV assignments 20 times. In a later analysis, co-occurring TCRs were grouped with DBSCAN, and TCRdist sequence similarity was added when clustering was performed within HLA-allele-positive subsets. For co-occurrence clustering, repertoires with fewer than 30,000 or more than 120,000 public chains were excluded, along with five or six repertoires with anomalous nucleotide sharing. What TCRdb holds here is the immuneACCESS table cut down to in-frame rearrangements. Part of the clones is not present; checked against another copy, under half of the missing clones reflect an unresolved V gene, and the others are unexplained. The DNA gave D and trimming, while V, J and clone size come from that table. The sample table lists some 98,000 clones, roughly 9.4% of them with a count of one. Of the sample, about 5% falls within the top ten clones.

The cohort consisted of 666 healthy bone marrow donors. All cohort members were sampled while nominally healthy, although unrecorded immune exposures were likely present. The donor was CMV seropositive and belonged to the group of about 290 seropositive cohort members. Every donor gave a peripheral blood sample, and the peripheral blood mononuclear cells from that sample were used for TCR beta sequencing. The Qiagen DNeasy Blood Extraction Kit was used to extract genomic DNA from the blood cell samples. This clone was picked up a small number of times. Its antigen is unknown. It has no much larger one-base neighbor in the sample; base qualities were not kept. Taken from cysteine to phenylalanine, the CDR3 has 16 residues. The kept DNA is CDR3 alone, 48 bases in frame from the first base. In the germline V gene (reference sequence), CDR1 corresponds to SEHNR and CDR2 to FQNEAQ. The V end gives up 0 bases and the J end 6 bases, leaving 5 bases in the junction not matched to a gene.

This TCR came from a man between 45 and 60 years old in good health and CMV-seropositive. Input material: PBMCs. The sequence joins TRBV7-9 to TRBJ1-4; 9 central bases correspond to TRBD1. The CDR3 region: CASSLALGDRDEKLFF. The DNA reads as follows: TGTGCCAGCAGCTTAGCGCTCGGGGACAGGGATGAAAAACTGTTTTTT.